Listed below are T cell receptor beta chains from one sample, sequenced in a study of shared clonotypes between healthy human individuals. Measured with immunoSEQ multiplex PCR; TCRdb has only the in-frame clones, and not every one. The sample holds hundreds of thousands of clones, 96% seen once. Material for sequencing was naive CD8+ T cells sorted from blood. All receptors derive from a woman aged 25 to 39 in good health. Both conserved end residues are part of each CDR3.

TRBV27	CASSFIGLANNEQFF
TRBV7-9	CASSLEGQKFYNEQFF
TRBV28	CASSLRGPTEAFF
TRBV5-4	CASSLGRTGVRTEAFF
TRBV9	CASAGNTIYF
TRBV28	CASSKSGGGYEQYF
TRBV5-1	CASSLNRVASTDTQYF
TRBV7-9	CASTAGVGNEQFF
TRBV5-1	CASSSESQGVISYNEQFF
TRBV11-2	CASSLGEWGGELFF
TRBV11-2	CASSLVKMGQGIAYEQYF
TRBV6-5	CASRSALREQYF
TRBV6-5	CASGDRAYGYTF
TRBV5-6	CASSLAGGGGGYTF
TRBV30	CAWSVQGDYGYTF
TRBV15	CATSPFQDPMYEQYF
TRBV27	CASSLTRAGGGTGELFF
TRBV11-2	CASRTEGNYEQYF
TRBV27	CASSLSGLLAKNIQYF
TRBV7-9	CASSLAGSSYNEQFF
TRBV12-5	CASGLTSGTSSYNEQFF
TRBV7-3	CASSDSLRREQFF
TRBV4-1	CASSHLTPGTGTYNEQFF
TRBV11-2	CASSITGGGYNEQFF
TRBV5-6	CASSLEAGSHEQYF
TRBV28	CASIGLAESSYEQYF
TRBV5-1	CASSRPGGASGNEQFF
TRBV5-1	CASSSDRLNTDTQYF
TRBV7-9	CASSPESQRPGELFF
TRBV5-4	CASSPGTRAREQYF
TRBV10-3	CAISEAHVYEQYF